One sample yielded the 29 T cell receptor beta chains listed below, sequenced in a study of cytomegalovirus exposure and HLA in healthy donors (dated 2017 in TCRdb). Library preparation employed the immunoSEQ multiplex PCR assay. For the multiplex PCR, a mixture combining 60 forward primers for TCR Vbeta segments and 13 reverse primers for TCR Jbeta segments was used. TCRdb mirrors the immuneACCESS table, restricted to in-frame sequences. Some clones are absent from its copies; in checked studies, under half trace to an unresolved V gene, and the reason for the others is unknown. The sample's own table lists about 200,000 clones. The ten largest clonotypes hold about 1% of the sample. Sequences were obtained from PBMCs. These receptors were obtained from a girl aged 2 to 9 in good health and CMV-seropositive.

This chain joins TRBV5-4 and TRBJ2-7, with D tentatively TRBD2 (5 bases). V was clipped by 5 bases and J by 5 bases, with 17 bases between them. The germline CDR1 and CDR2 sequences are SGHNT and YYREEE (reference sequence). The CDR3 loop spans 14 amino acids. CDR3 DNA: TGTGCCAGCAGATCGGGGTTCCCTACCGACGAGCAGTACTTC. It translates to CASRSGFPTDEQYF.

The V call is TRBV28, the J call TRBJ2-7, with D hard to call. Trimming took off 3 bases at V and 5 bases at J, with 5 bases between the two ends. Germline CDR1 reads MDHEN; CDR2 reads SYDVKM. The CDR3 spans 11 residues. CDR3 sequence: CASSLGHEQYF. Here the CDR3 DNA reads TGTGCCAGCAGTTTGGGCCACGAGCAGTACTTC.

The CDR3 here is CASTGPGQGGNTIYF. The CDR3 coding sequence is TGTGCCAGCACAGGACCGGGACAGGGGGGAAACACCATATATTTT. This chain joins TRBV7-6 and TRBJ1-3; 10 bases match TRBD1. Germline CDR1 reads SGHVS; CDR2 reads FNYEAQ. The CDR3 is 15 residues long. Trimming cost V 7 bases and J 4 bases; bases outside gene matches: 7.

The chain links TRBV11-2 to TRBJ2-2; TRBD2 matches at 15 bases. The CDR3 sequence is 18 residues long. Unmatched junction bases numbered 7, after V lost 7 bases and J lost 1 base. Germline CDR1 and CDR2: SGHAT and FQNNGV. CDR3 coding DNA: TGTGCCAGCACCCAGAGGACTAGCGGGAGGGAGAACACCGGGGAGCTGTTTTTT. As protein: CASTQRTSGRENTGELFF.

V gene TRBV11-2 combines with J gene TRBJ2-7; 9 bases line up with TRBD1. The CDR3 runs 17 residues. Per germline, CDR1 SGHAT and CDR2 FQNNGV. V gave up 2 bases and J gave up 5 bases; unmatched junction bases: 13. CDR3 coding DNA: TGTGCCAGCAGCTTACTACCTGGGGGGACAGGGTCCAACGAGCAGTACTTC. Translation: CASSLLPGGTGSNEQYF. The variable domain in full, with the rest retrieved from reference TRBV11-2 and TRBJ2-7, is EAGVAQSPRYKIIEKRQSVAFWCNPISGHATLYWYQQILGQGPKLLIQFQNNGVVDDSQLPKDRFSAERLKGVDSTLKIQPAKLEDSAVYLCASSLLPGGTGSNEQYFGPGTRLTVT.

The chain joins TRBV5-4 to TRBJ1-1, with 8 bases that match TRBD1. Germline V lookup: CDR1 SGHNT, CDR2 YYREEE (reference sequence). Trimming took 0 bases from V and 4 from J; bases not matched to a gene: 5. This CDR3 spans 15 amino acids. CDR3 coding DNA: TGTGCCAGCAGCTTGGCCAGGGGGCAGGGCACTGAAGCTTTCTTT. It yields the protein CASSLARGQGTEAFF.

This CDR3 reads CASSLGTGVTQYF. The CDR3, as DNA: TGTGCCAGCAGTTTGGGGACGGGGGTGACGCAGTATTTT. The genes are TRBV28 and TRBJ2-3; maybe TRBD2 (6 bases). The CDR3 extends over 13 amino acids. Germline assignment: CDR1 MDHEN and CDR2 SYDVKM. The V and J ends lost 3 bases and 9 bases respectively, with 13 bases between them.

This chain connects TRBV5-1 to TRBJ2-7; 10 bases are a match to TRBD2. The CDR3 contains 15 residues. CDR1 is SGHRS and CDR2 is YFSETQ in the germline V gene. V was clipped by 2 bases and J by 5 bases; unmatched bases: 7. The CDR3 sequence is CASSLTGTSAHEQYF. The CDR3, as DNA: TGCGCCAGCAGCTTAACCGGGACTAGCGCCCACGAGCAGTACTTC. The full variable domain, completed using reference TRBV5-1 and TRBJ2-7, is KAGVTQTPRYLIKTRGQQVTLSCSPISGHRSVSWYQQTPGQGLQFLFEYFSETQRNKGNFPGRFSGRQFSNSRSEMNVSTLELGDSALYLCASSLTGTSAHEQYFGPGTRLTVT.

The CDR3 loop is CATSTSTGGVGQPQHF. DNA of the CDR3: TGTGCCACCAGCACATCAACAGGGGGCGTCGGGCAGCCCCAGCATTTT. V is TRBV15 and J is TRBJ1-5, with 9 nucleotides matching TRBD1. Germline CDR1 LNHNV, CDR2 YYDKDF (reference sequence). The CDR3 has 16 amino acids. With V trimmed by 4 bases and J by 7 bases, 11 bases remained unmatched.

The rearrangement links TRBV28 to TRBJ1-3, with D unclear. Trimming shortened V by 6 bases and J by 2 bases, and 14 bases separated the two germline ends. The CDR3 extends over 15 amino acids. Germline assignment: CDR1 MDHEN and CDR2 SYDVKM. CDR3 DNA sequence: TGTGCCAGCAGCCCGGGAGGACCTCCTGGAAACACCATATATTTT. Protein sequence: CASSPGGPPGNTIYF.

The rearrangement links TRBV19 to TRBJ2-7, with TRBD1 matching over 11 bases. This CDR3 region has 15 residues. CDR1 and CDR2 from the germline V gene are LNHDA and SQIVND (reference sequence). Unmatched junction bases numbered 7, after V lost 5 bases and J lost 4 bases. The CDR3 DNA is TGTGCCAGTAGTTCGTGGACAGGGGGCGAGTACGAGCAGTACTTC. This sequence encodes CASSSWTGGEYEQYF.

This CDR3 reads CASSFGRGQETQYF. CDR3 DNA: TGCGCCAGCAGCTTCGGGAGAGGCCAAGAGACCCAGTACTTC. The chain combines TRBV5-1 with TRBJ2-5, with a weak D call TRBD2 (6 bases). This CDR3 contains 14 residues. From germline, CDR1 is SGHRS and CDR2 YFSETQ. The ends were cut back, 2 bases at V and 1 base at J, with 9 bases in the middle.

The chain joins TRBV7-8 to TRBJ2-1; 14 nucleotides line up with TRBD2. Per germline, CDR1 SGHVS and CDR2 FQNEAQ. The ends lost 5 bases at V and 7 bases at J; junction bases unmatched: 7. The CDR3 has 16 amino acids. This chain's CDR3 is CASSHTGTSGRNEQFF. The CDR3 DNA sequence: TGTGCCAGCAGCCATACCGGGACTAGCGGGAGAAATGAGCAGTTCTTC.

The CDR3 DNA reads TGTGCCAGCAGCTTGGGGGGGGATGGCTACACCTTC. Its protein product is CASSLGGDGYTF. The gene calls are TRBV5-4 and TRBJ1-2; D might be TRBD1 (5 bases). The V end lost 0 bases, the J end lost 6 bases, and 6 bases lay between the germline ends. Germline assignment: CDR1 SGHNT and CDR2 YYREEE (reference sequence). CDR3 length: 12 residues. Based on the CDR3 plus reference TRBV5-4 and TRBJ1-2, the full variable domain is ETGVTQSPTHLIKTRGQQVTLRCSSQSGHNTVSWYQQALGQGPQFIFQYYREEENGRGNFPPRFSGLQFPNYSSELNVNALELDDSALYLCASSLGGDGYTFGSGTRLTVV.

J is TRBJ1-2 and V is TRBV5-4; the match to TRBD1 covers 8 bases. The junction had 10 bases not matched to a gene; V was cut back by 3 bases and J by 3 bases. The CDR3 is 16 amino acids. Looked up from germline, CDR1 is SGHNT and CDR2 is YYREEE (reference sequence). The CDR3 nucleotides read TGTGCCAGCAGCTCTAGCCTGGACAGGGAGCACTATGGCTACACCTTC. Protein sequence: CASSSSLDREHYGYTF.

This rearrangement joins TRBV5-1 to TRBJ1-1, with D tentatively TRBD1 (6 bases). Germline V gene lookup returns CDR1 SGHRS and CDR2 YFSETQ. CDR3 length: 12 amino acids. Deletions cut 7 bases from V and 3 bases from J, with 10 bases between. CDR3 coding DNA: TGCGCCAGCCAGGGGTCGGACACTGAAGCTTTCTTT. Translated, it gives CASQGSDTEAFF.

The V and J genes are TRBV21-1 and TRBJ2-5; TRBD1 reflects the table's D call only, with no check against the DNA. TRBV21-1 corresponds to a pseudogene. CDR3 length: 11 residues. The CDR3 nucleotides are TGTGCCAGCAACCACCAGGAGACCCAGTACTTC. Protein: CASNHQETQYF.

The V gene is TRBV5-4, the J gene TRBJ2-7, with a tentative D call TRBD1 (6 bases). Germline V gene lookup returns CDR1 SGHNT and CDR2 YYREEE (reference sequence). Between the trimmed V and J ends, which lost 4 bases and 0 bases, there was a span of 14 bases. This CDR3 contains 15 residues. CDR3: CASSEGQLSSYEQYF. The CDR3 nucleotides are TGTGCCAGCAGCGAAGGACAGTTGAGCTCCTACGAGCAGTACTTC.

This chain uses TRBV15 with TRBJ1-5, with a possible D match to TRBD1 (6 bases). Germline V gives CDR1 LNHNV, CDR2 YYDKDF (reference sequence). The CDR3 has 14 amino acids. V gave up 1 base and J gave up 3 bases, with 7 bases separating them. CDR3 loop: CATSRAGANQPQHF. DNA of the CDR3: TGTGCCACCAGCAGAGCAGGGGCCAATCAGCCCCAGCATTTT.

The rearrangement uses TRBV30 and TRBJ2-5, with 11 bases identical to TRBD2. The CDR3 covers 17 residues. V shed 2 bases and J 5 bases; nucleotides not matched to a gene: 13. Per germline, CDR1 GTSNPN and CDR2 SVGIG (reference sequence). In DNA form, the CDR3 reads TGTGCCTGGAGTTGGGCCTTAGCGGGAGGGCCACAGGAGACCCAGTACTTC. It encodes CAWSWALAGGPQETQYF.

This chain connects TRBV7-9 to TRBJ2-7; 8 nucleotides agree with TRBD2. V gave up 5 bases and J gave up 4 bases; unmatched junction bases: 7. CDR3 length equals 14 residues. CDR1 and CDR2 from the germline V gene are SEHNR and FQNEAQ (reference sequence). CDR3 region: CASSPSGSGYEQYF. The DNA for the CDR3 is TGTGCCAGCAGCCCAAGCGGGAGCGGTTACGAGCAGTACTTC.

V and J are TRBV7-6 and TRBJ2-7; perhaps TRBD2 as D (7 bases). Germline V gene sequence: CDR1 SGHVS, CDR2 FNYEAQ. V shed 2 bases and J shed 1 base, with 12 bases lying between them. The CDR3 contains 15 residues. This chain's CDR3 is CASSLRGGGSYEQYF. CDR3 nucleotide sequence: TGTGCCAGCAGCTTAAGGGGAGGGGGATCCTACGAGCAGTACTTC.

The chain links TRBV5-5 to TRBJ1-2; possibly TRBD1 for D (6 bases). Germline CDR1 and CDR2: SGHKS and YYEKEE (reference sequence). Trimming took 0 bases from V and 8 from J, leaving 8 bases between them. The CDR3 covers 12 residues. DNA for the CDR3: TGTGCCAGCAGCTTGGACAGGGACGGCTACACCTTC. It codes for CASSLDRDGYTF. The whole variable domain, remainder taken from reference TRBV5-5 and TRBJ1-2, is DAGVTQSPTHLIKTRGQQVTLRCSPISGHKSVSWYQQVLGQGPQFIFQYYEKEERGRGNFPDRFSARQFPNYSSELNVNALLLGDSALYLCASSLDRDGYTFGSGTRLTVV.

CDR3 protein: CASSAQLTGHLSGNTIYF. Here the CDR3 DNA reads TGCGCCAGCAGCGCCCAATTGACAGGGCACCTCTCTGGAAACACCATATATTTT. The V and J genes are TRBV4-1 and TRBJ1-3; 7 bases line up with TRBD1. The CDR3 consists of 18 residues. The trim removed 5 bases at V and 0 bases at J, leaving 13 bases unmatched. Per germline, CDR1 MGHRA and CDR2 YSYEKL.

The V call is TRBV2, the J call TRBJ2-5; no clear D. CDR1 and CDR2 from the germline V gene are SNHLY and FYNNEI. The germline V and J ends were trimmed by 3 bases and 5 bases, with 13 bases remaining between them. The CDR3 extends over 14 amino acids. The CDR3 protein is CASSESWVGETQYF. CDR3 nucleotide sequence: TGTGCCAGCAGTGAGTCGTGGGTCGGGGAGACCCAGTACTTC. The complete variable domain, with remaining parts taken from reference TRBV2 and TRBJ2-5, reads EPEVTQTPSHQVTQMGQEVILRCVPISNHLYFYWYRQILGQKVEFLVSFYNNEISEKSEIFDDQFSVERPDGSNFTLKIRSTKLEDSAMYFCASSESWVGETQYFGPGTRLLVL.

The chain joins TRBV27 to TRBJ1-4, with D possibly being TRBD1 (6 bases). The V and J ends lost 6 bases and 8 bases respectively, with 19 bases between them. CDR3 length equals 15 residues. From germline, CDR1 is MNHEY and CDR2 SMNVEV (reference sequence). CDR3 loop: CASSDAGGLYEKLFF. In DNA form, the CDR3 reads TGTGCCAGCAGCGACGCGGGGGGGCTATACGAAAAACTGTTTTTT.

The chain links TRBV5-5 to TRBJ2-2; perhaps TRBD2 as D (6 bases). This CDR3 is 17 amino acids long. Per germline, CDR1 SGHKS and CDR2 YYEKEE (reference sequence). Trimming removed 4 bases from V and 0 bases from J, with 16 bases in between. CDR3 residues: CASSVYLGGANTGELFF. CDR3 coding DNA: TGTGCCAGCAGCGTGTACCTCGGGGGAGCGAACACCGGGGAGCTGTTTTTT.

This chain joins TRBV9 and TRBJ2-1, with 11 bases fitting TRBD2. V lost 3 bases, J lost 2 bases, and 13 bases stayed unmatched. Germline V gene sequence: CDR1 SGDLS, CDR2 YYNGEE. The CDR3 loop spans 19 amino acids. The CDR3 sequence: CASSDSGTSGTITYNEQFF. CDR3 bases: TGTGCCAGCAGCGATTCAGGGACTAGCGGAACTATAACCTACAATGAGCAGTTCTTC.

J is TRBJ1-3 and V is TRBV5-4; D possibly corresponds to TRBD1 (5 bases). The CDR3 spans 14 residues. Trimming took off 0 bases at V and 2 bases at J, with 6 bases between the two ends. Germline V gene sequence: CDR1 SGHNT, CDR2 YYREEE (reference sequence). The CDR3 protein is CASSLAGTGNTIYF. CDR3 coding DNA: TGTGCCAGCAGCTTGGCAGGGACTGGAAACACCATATATTTT.